Below are 20 T cell receptor beta chains sequenced from a single sample in a study of shared clonotypes between healthy human individuals (dated by TCRdb to between 2020 and 2021). The library was produced with the immunoSEQ multiplex PCR assay. TCRdb took this table from immuneACCESS and kept in-frame rearrangements with V and J called. Such tables lack part of the clones; where checked against another copy, unresolved V genes explain under half of the gap, and the rest is unexplained. Counted in this sample were about 2.4 million clones; 80% to 95% of them appeared once. Clones ranked in the top ten supply 0.36% of the sample. The sample was naive CD4+ T cells from PBMCs. This sample's cell subset or site label indicates: CD45RA+ positively selected. These receptors all come from a man between 18 and 35 years old in good health. Some clones in this sample may be carry-over from other donors' samples.

The chain is built from TRBV11-2 and TRBJ2-3; TRBD2 might be the D (6 bases). The CDR3 is 13 residues long. Trimming took off 6 bases at V and 1 base at J, with 8 bases between the two ends. Germline values: CDR1 SGHAT, CDR2 FQNNGV. CDR3 in amino acids: CASSIAGTDTQYF. The CDR3 DNA is TGTGCCAGCAGTATAGCGGGCACAGATACGCAGTATTTT.

As regards this clone: In the same sample, other DNA sequences code for this CDR3. The chain uses TRBV5-1 and TRBJ1-2, with 9 bases fitting TRBD1. Germline V gene data show CDR1 as SGHRS and CDR2 as YFSETQ. CDR3 length: 13 amino acids. Trimming removed 4 bases from V and 8 bases from J; junction bases left unmatched: 6. CDR3 bases: TGCGCCAGCAGCCTGGGACAGGGAATAGGCTACACCTTC. Translation: CASSLGQGIGYTF.

Note on this clone: In the same sample, other DNA sequences code for this CDR3. The chain carries TRBV5-1 and TRBJ2-7, with 10 bases matching TRBD2. The CDR3 has 15 amino acids. Germline V gene lookup returns CDR1 SGHRS and CDR2 YFSETQ. Germline trimming cut 0 bases from V and 5 bases from J; bases unmatched to any gene: 5. The CDR3 DNA sequence: TGCGCCAGCAGCTTGGGGCTAGCGGGAGATCACGAGCAGTACTTC. The encoded protein is CASSLGLAGDHEQYF.

The rearrangement uses TRBV27 and TRBJ1-5; the D gene is possibly TRBD1 (5 bases). V was clipped by 0 bases and J by 9 bases, with 15 bases between them. The CDR3 contains 15 residues. Germline loops: CDR1 MNHEY, CDR2 SMNVEV (reference sequence). The CDR3 DNA sequence: TGTGCCAGCAGTTTATCCGGGACCGCGGGGGGGCCCCAGCATTTT. Protein sequence: CASSLSGTAGGPQHF.

V and J are TRBV29-1 and TRBJ1-2; TRBD1 agrees at 7 bases. The germline CDR1 and CDR2 sequences are SQVTM and ANQGSEA. The CDR3 has 14 amino acids. V lost 7 bases, J lost 0 bases, and 8 bases stayed unmatched. This chain's CDR3 is CSAQRDSSNYGYTF. The CDR3 bases are TGCAGCGCCCAGAGGGACAGCTCTAACTATGGCTACACCTTC.

The CDR3 DNA sequence: TGCGCCAGCAGCCAAGATCACAATTTAGGGACAGGGGTTGAAAAACTGTTTTTT. It is translated as CASSQDHNLGTGVEKLFF. This sequence joins TRBV4-1 and TRBJ1-4; 10 bases fit TRBD1. The CDR3 loop spans 18 amino acids. CDR1 is MGHRA, CDR2 YSYEKL, per germline. Trimming cost V 0 bases and J 7 bases; bases outside gene matches: 11.

The chain employs TRBV6-1 and TRBJ1-5, with unresolved D. Germline CDR1 reads MNHNS; CDR2 reads SASEGT. This CDR3 region has 16 residues. Trimming pared 0 bases from V and 5 bases from J, leaving 14 bases between. For the CDR3, the DNA is TGTGCCAGCAGTGAAGCGGTATTATCAGTCTATCAGCCCCAGCATTTT. It is translated as CASSEAVLSVYQPQHF.

This rearrangement joins TRBV15 to TRBJ1-5; D is unresolved. Germline V gene sequence: CDR1 LNHNV, CDR2 YYDKDF (reference sequence). V lost 7 bases to trimming and J lost 1 base, with 11 bases between them. The CDR3 contains 14 residues. This chain's CDR3 is CATNPGKSNQPQHF. DNA of the CDR3: TGTGCCACCAACCCGGGGAAGAGCAATCAGCCCCAGCATTTT.

The chain recombines TRBV15 with TRBJ2-7, with 8 bases lining up with TRBD2. Germline trimming cut 0 bases from V and 5 bases from J; bases unmatched to any gene: 9. The germline V gene encodes CDR1 LNHNV and CDR2 YYDKDF (reference sequence). This CDR3 is built from 16 residues. The CDR3 is CATSRDASGSLNEQYF. The CDR3 DNA follows: TGTGCCACCAGCAGAGATGCCAGCGGGAGCCTCAACGAGCAGTACTTC.

The genes are TRBV2 and TRBJ2-2; 7 bases are a match to TRBD2. V shed 9 bases and J 7 bases; nucleotides not matched to a gene: 5. Per the germline V gene, CDR1 is SNHLY and CDR2 is FYNNEI. The CDR3 consists of 12 residues. The CDR3 DNA reads as TGTGCCAGAAAACGGGGGGACGGGGAGCTGTTTTTT. This sequence encodes CARKRGDGELFF.

The chain's CDR3 is CASSEVRISGGRFHEQYF. The CDR3 DNA follows: TGTGCCAGCAGTGAAGTGAGGATCTCCGGGGGGCGCTTCCACGAGCAGTACTTC. The J gene is TRBJ2-7, the V gene TRBV6-1, with D possibly being TRBD2 (7 bases). The CDR3 has 18 amino acids. Between the trimmed V and J ends, which lost 1 base and 5 bases, there was a span of 24 bases. CDR1 and CDR2 (germline): MNHNS, SASEGT.

The chain recombines TRBV7-2 with TRBJ2-5; D gene uncertain. V was pared by 2 bases and J by 7 bases, with 11 bases between. From germline, CDR1 is SGHTA and CDR2 FQGNSA. The CDR3 has 13 amino acids. The CDR3 reads CASSLHRSGTQYF. The CDR3 bases are TGTGCCAGCAGCTTACATCGGTCGGGGACCCAGTACTTC. Combining the CDR3 with reference TRBV7-2 and TRBJ2-5 gives the whole variable domain GAGVSQSPSNKVTEKGKDVELRCDPISGHTALYWYRQSLGQGLEFLIYFQGNSAPDKSGLPSDRFSAERTGGSVSTLTIQRTQQEDSAVYLCASSLHRSGTQYFGPGTRLLVL.

The V gene is TRBV28, the J gene TRBJ2-3, with 7 bases matching TRBD1. J lost 6 bases, V lost 3 bases, and 9 bases had no gene match. Per germline, CDR1 MDHEN and CDR2 SYDVKM. This CDR3 comprises 15 residues. The CDR3 bases are TGTGCCAGCAGTTTTTCGGCAGGGGGTAGGGATACGCAGTATTTT. It specifies CASSFSAGGRDTQYF. Supplemented by reference TRBV28 and TRBJ2-3, the full variable domain reads DVKVTQSSRYLVKRTGEKVFLECVQDMDHENMFWYRQDPGLGLRLIYFSYDVKMKEKGDIPEGYSVSREKKERFSLILESASTNQTSMYLCASSFSAGGRDTQYFGPGTRLTVL.

This chain joins TRBV5-1 and TRBJ2-5; unclear D gene. V lost 2 bases and J 5 bases, leaving 10 bases between the germline ends. Per the germline V gene, CDR1 is SGHRS and CDR2 is YFSETQ. CDR3 length: 13 amino acids. CDR3 amino acids: CASSLGFSETQYF. The CDR3 DNA is TGCGCCAGCAGCTTAGGGTTTTCGGAGACCCAGTACTTC.

V is TRBV29-1 and J is TRBJ2-7; 11 nucleotides match TRBD2. CDR1 and CDR2 from the germline V gene are SQVTM and ANQGSEA. The CDR3 covers 13 residues. Losses at the gene ends were 7 bases for V and 5 bases for J; bases not matched to a gene: 7. The CDR3 loop reads CSAQLAGVDEQYF. CDR3 nucleotides: TGCAGCGCCCAACTAGCGGGAGTTGACGAGCAGTACTTC.

This chain connects TRBV7-9 to TRBJ1-4; a possible D gene is TRBD1 (6 bases). CDR3 length: 15 amino acids. Trimming removed 10 bases from V and 0 bases from J, with 15 bases in between. Germline loops: CDR1 SEHNR, CDR2 FQNEAQ (reference sequence). The CDR3 DNA reads TGTGCCACCCTCCTGGGGGCCACAACTAATGAAAAACTGTTTTTT. It encodes CATLLGATTNEKLFF.

This sequence joins TRBV5-1 and TRBJ2-7; no firm D call. The CDR3 is 12 residues long. Germline V gene sequence: CDR1 SGHRS, CDR2 YFSETQ. V was trimmed by 3 bases and J by 3 bases, leaving 7 bases between them. This chain's CDR3 is CASSSQIYEQYF. For the CDR3, the DNA is TGCGCCAGCAGCTCGCAGATCTACGAGCAGTACTTC.

Points on this clone: At the DNA level, this CDR3 is encoded by other sequences in the same sample as well. This chain links TRBV28 with TRBJ1-1; no clear D. V was trimmed by 5 bases and J by 2 bases, leaving 6 bases between them. This CDR3 contains 12 residues. The V gene's germline CDR1 is MDHEN and CDR2 SYDVKM. CDR3: CASSGPNTEAFF. In DNA, the CDR3 is TGTGCCAGCAGTGGCCCCAACACTGAAGCTTTCTTT.

The gene calls are TRBV10-3 and TRBJ1-1; D might be TRBD1 (6 bases). The germline V gene has CDR1 ENHRY and CDR2 SYGVKD. The CDR3 spans 13 residues. Trimming cost V 5 bases and J 1 base, with 8 bases left between them. The CDR3 DNA reads TGTGCCATCAGTCGGGGGCGGAACACTGAAGCTTTCTTT. It yields the protein CAISRGRNTEAFF.

V usage is TRBV5-4 and J usage is TRBJ1-2; TRBD1 aligns across 7 bases. Germline CDR1 reads SGHNT; CDR2 reads YYREEE (reference sequence). The CDR3 spans 14 residues. V lost 3 bases and J lost 4; bases outside the gene matches: 6. The DNA for the CDR3 is TGTGCCAGCAGCTCCCCAGGGACAGCCTATGGCTACACCTTC. Protein sequence: CASSSPGTAYGYTF.